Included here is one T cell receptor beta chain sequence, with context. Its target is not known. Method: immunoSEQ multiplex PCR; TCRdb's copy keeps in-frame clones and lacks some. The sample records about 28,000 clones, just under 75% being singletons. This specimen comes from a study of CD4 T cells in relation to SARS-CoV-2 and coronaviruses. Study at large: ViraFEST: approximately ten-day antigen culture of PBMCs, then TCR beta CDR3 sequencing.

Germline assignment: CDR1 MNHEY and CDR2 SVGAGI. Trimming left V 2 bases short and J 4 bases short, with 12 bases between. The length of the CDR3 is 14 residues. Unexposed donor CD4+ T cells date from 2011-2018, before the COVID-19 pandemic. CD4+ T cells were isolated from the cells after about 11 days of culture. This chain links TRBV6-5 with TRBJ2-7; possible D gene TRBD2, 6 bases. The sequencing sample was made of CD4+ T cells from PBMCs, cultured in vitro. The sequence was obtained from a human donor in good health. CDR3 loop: CASSYGFSGYEQYF. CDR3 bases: TGTGCCAGCAGTTACGGGTTTAGCGGATACGAGCAGTACTTC.